The T cell receptor beta chain under discussion was sequenced for a study of identical twins. Study-level points and caveats: Models predicted less out-of-frame TCR alpha sharing in monozygotic twins than was found. For zero-insertion analyses, partial confounding could come from invariant MAIT and iNKT cells. Fewer insertions marked abundant cord blood beta clonotypes; young adult naive trended weakly, memory not at all.

In this sample, this clonotype turned up a few times. Antigen: not known. TCRdb re-called the 5' RACE reads with MiXCR, one entry per CDR3 protein. The repertoire holds 450,000 to 650,000 distinct CDR3 sequences, with 15% as singletons. The sample was also linked to a second study, of yellow fever vaccine responses in identical twins. That report adds: Reported findings indicate that twins' vaccine T cell responses seemed partially convergent, partially personalized.

The sequence derives from a woman under 30 in good health. Material for sequencing was CD4+ T cells sorted from blood.

The CDR3 coding sequence is TGTGCCACCAGTGATTCTGGGACTCAAGCAGATACGCAGTATTTT. This gives the protein CATSDSGTQADTQYF. V gene TRBV24-1 combines with J gene TRBJ2-3; D is possibly TRBD2 (6 bases). V was shortened by 2 bases and J by 4 bases, with 12 bases between the two germline ends. This CDR3 comprises 15 residues. Germline V gene lookup returns CDR1 KGHDR and CDR2 SFDVKD.